The rows below give T cell receptor beta chains drawn from one sample of a study of tissue T cells after allogeneic stem cell transplantation. TCRdb's copy holds only in-frame clones and misses some; the assay was immunoSEQ multiplex PCR. The top ten clones hold roughly 3.5% of a sample with 25,000 to 35,000 clones, roughly 85% of them seen once. Source: blood, taken before transplantation. The receptors come from a woman aged 18-55 years who later had graft-versus-host disease after an allogeneic stem cell transplant. CDR3s include the opening cysteine and the closing phenylalanine or tryptophan. A D gene is named only where the DNA matches it firmly. The size of a clone is reported for some rows only, either as once, few or many, or as a class for expanded clones.

clone size,J gene,D gene,V gene,CDR3 DNA,CDR3 protein
.,TRBJ1-4,TRBD1,TRBV7-9,TGTGCCAGCAGCTTAGGGACAGGGGCTGAAAAACTGTTTTTT,CASSLGTGAEKLFF
.,TRBJ2-1,.,TRBV18,TGTGCCAGCTCACCACGAACATCAGGGGACAACAATGAGCAGTTCTTC,CASSPRTSGDNNEQFF
.,TRBJ2-5,TRBD1,TRBV29-1,TGCAGCGTTGATTCGACAGGGAGAGAGACCCAGTACTTC,CSVDSTGRETQYF
.,TRBJ1-5,.,TRBV6-2/TRBV6-3,TGTGCCAGCAGTTACGGGGCTCTGGGCGCCCGGGGTCAGCCCCAGCATTTT,CASSYGALGARGQPQHF
.,TRBJ2-2,TRBD1,TRBV4-1,TGCGCCAGCAGCCAAATGGGACAGCCCGGGGAGCTGTTTTTT,CASSQMGQPGELFF
.,TRBJ1-1,.,TRBV7-2,TGTGCCAGCAGCTTAGAGCGGCTGTCTGAAGCTTTCTTT,CASSLERLSEAFF
.,TRBJ2-7,.,TRBV27,TGTGCCAGCAGTTTATCTTATCGGGATAGATACGAGCAGTACTTC,CASSLSYRDRYEQYF
once,TRBJ2-5,TRBD2,TRBV30,TGTGCCTGGTCCCGGCAGCGGGGGGGCAGAGAGACCCAGTACTTC,CAWSRQRGGRETQYF
.,TRBJ1-2,TRBD1,TRBV28,TGTGCCAGCAGTTTAAGGGCCGGGACAGGGGGCGCCGACGGCTACACCTTC,CASSLRAGTGGADGYTF
.,TRBJ2-2,TRBD2,TRBV11-2,TGTGCCAGCAGCCCACTAGCGGCGAACACCGGGGAGCTGTTTTTT,CASSPLAANTGELFF
.,TRBJ1-1,.,TRBV19,TGTGCCAGTAGTACGACGGGCAGGCCTGAAGCTTTCTTT,CASSTTGRPEAFF
.,TRBJ2-1,.,TRBV5-1,TGCGCCAGCAGCTTGTGGGGGCCGGGAAATGAGCAGTTCTTC,CASSLWGPGNEQFF
.,TRBJ1-1,.,TRBV6-5,TGTGCCAGCAAACCACGCCTTACCACTGAAGCTTTCTTT,CASKPRLTTEAFF
.,TRBJ2-3,.,TRBV5-1,TGCGCCAGCAGCTTCTCCTACACAGATACGCAGTATTTT,CASSFSYTDTQYF
.,TRBJ1-5,.,TRBV2,TGTGCCAGCGATGGTGGTAGCAATCAGCCCCAGCATTTT,CASDGGSNQPQHF
.,TRBJ1-4,.,TRBV7-2,TGTGCCAGCAGCTCTTACTTACAGGGAATGGGGGAAAAACTGTTTTTT,CASSSYLQGMGEKLFF
.,TRBJ2-6,.,TRBV10-1,TGCGCCAGCAGTGACGCTGGACCTGGGGCCAACGTCCTGACTTTC,CASSDAGPGANVLTF
.,TRBJ1-4,TRBD1,TRBV28,TGTGCCAGCAGTTTTAACAGGGGGCAAGTGGAAAAACTGTTTTTT,CASSFNRGQVEKLFF
once,TRBJ2-1,TRBD1,TRBV28,TGTGCCAGCAGTAACCGACAGAACAGGGGTAACGACAATGAGCAGTTCTTC,CASSNRQNRGNDNEQFF
.,TRBJ1-1,.,TRBV11-2,TGTGCCAGCAGCTTAGATGGCAGCACTGAAGCTTTCTTT,CASSLDGSTEAFF